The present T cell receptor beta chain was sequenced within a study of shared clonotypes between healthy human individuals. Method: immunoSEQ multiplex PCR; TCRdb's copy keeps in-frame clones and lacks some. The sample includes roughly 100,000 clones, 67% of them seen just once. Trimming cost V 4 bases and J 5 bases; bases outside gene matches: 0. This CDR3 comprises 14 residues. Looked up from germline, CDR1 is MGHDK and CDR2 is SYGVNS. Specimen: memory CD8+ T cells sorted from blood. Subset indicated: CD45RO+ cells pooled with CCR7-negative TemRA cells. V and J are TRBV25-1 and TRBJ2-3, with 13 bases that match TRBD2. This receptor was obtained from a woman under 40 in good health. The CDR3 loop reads CASSGLAGGDTQYF. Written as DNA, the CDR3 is TGTGCCAGCAGTGGACTAGCGGGAGGAGATACGCAGTATTTT.